Given below is one T cell receptor (beta chain) in context. Its antigen is unidentified. It was by quantitative 5'-RACE with molecular barcodes that TCR beta libraries were made. TCRdb reanalysed the 5' RACE reads using MiXCR and keeps one entry per CDR3 protein. The table records around 430,000 distinct CDR3 sequences, 17% of them present only once. The sample is drawn from a study of CD8 T cells in ankylosing spondylitis. Study-level findings and limits: Disease-linked clones had a CD8+ phenotype and relatively low frequency in peripheral blood. Some motif variants had been reported before (in reactive arthritis synovial fluid and blood). In ankylosing spondylitis patients, matched synovial fluid reportedly showed significant enrichment of disease-linked clones. Several highly homologous variants made up a TCR beta motif, and this motif appeared characteristic of ankylosing spondylitis blood.

With V trimmed by 6 bases and J by 7 bases, 11 bases remained unmatched. Germline CDR1 reads MNHNS; CDR2 reads SASEGT. The CDR3 is made up of 15 amino acids. This TCR was recovered from a male donor with ankylosing spondylitis. The J gene is TRBJ1-5, the V gene TRBV6-1; 8 nucleotides align to TRBD1. Sequencing used blood, either unsorted or a sorted T cell fraction (not recorded which). The CDR3: CASRRYGQGEQPQHF. CDR3 nucleotide sequence: TGTGCCAGCAGGAGATATGGACAGGGTGAGCAGCCCCAGCATTTT.